This T cell receptor (beta chain) was found in a study of T-cell memory formation after mild COVID-19. Each CDR3 protein is one row after TCRdb ran MiXCR on the 5' RACE reads. The sample yields about 350,000 distinct CDR3 sequences, around 15% seen once. V dropped 0 bases and J dropped 5 bases, with 17 bases sitting between them. The CDR3 totals 17 residues. CDR1 is SGHDT and CDR2 is YYEEEE in the germline V gene. This clonotype was detected only a few times. The chain joins TRBV5-6 to TRBJ2-2; possible D gene TRBD1, 5 bases. The origin of this receptor is a young man who had mild COVID-19 (a few samples of this study predate the infection). Cell type and time point are not known. Sequenced input: PBMCs or a T cell subset sorted from them (not recorded which). This chain's CDR3 is CASSLARVDDSTGELFF. CDR3 bases: TGTGCCAGCAGCTTGGCCAGGGTGGACGATTCTACCGGGGAGCTGTTTTTT.